This T cell receptor (beta chain) was recovered during a study of identical twins. One entry per CDR3 protein results from TCRdb running MiXCR on the 5' RACE reads. The sample holds 500,000 or so distinct CDR3 sequences, roughly an eighth seen once. Germline CDR1 and CDR2: SGHAT and FQNNGV. V lost 5 bases and J lost 7, with 9 bases in between. The CDR3 runs to 12 residues. This clonotype was found many times. What it binds is unknown. Study-level points and caveats: Memory repertoires lacked the insertion deficit that abundant cord blood beta clonotypes showed. The authors noted that invariant MAIT and iNKT cells could partly confound zero-insertion analyses.

These same records also appear under a second study, on yellow fever vaccine responses in identical twins.

The chain joins TRBV11-2 to TRBJ2-1, with a weak D call TRBD1 (6 bases). This TCR was sampled from a woman younger than 30 in good health. Source material: CD4+ T cells sorted from blood. The CDR3 coding sequence is TGTGCCAGCAGCGTACAGGGAAATGAGCAGTTCTTC. It encodes CASSVQGNEQFF.